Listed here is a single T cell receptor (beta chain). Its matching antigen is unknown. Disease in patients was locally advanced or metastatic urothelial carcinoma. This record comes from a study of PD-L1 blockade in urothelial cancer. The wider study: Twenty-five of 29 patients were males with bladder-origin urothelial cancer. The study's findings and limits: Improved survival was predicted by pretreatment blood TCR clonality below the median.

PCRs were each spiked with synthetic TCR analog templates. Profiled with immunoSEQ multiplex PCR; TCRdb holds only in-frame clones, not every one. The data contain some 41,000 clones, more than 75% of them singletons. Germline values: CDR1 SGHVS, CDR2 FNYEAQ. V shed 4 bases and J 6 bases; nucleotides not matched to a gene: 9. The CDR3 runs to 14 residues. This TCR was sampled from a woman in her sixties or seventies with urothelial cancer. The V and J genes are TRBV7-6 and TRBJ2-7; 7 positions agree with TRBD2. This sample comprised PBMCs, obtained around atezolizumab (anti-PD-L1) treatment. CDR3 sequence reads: CASSSLGGGGEQYF. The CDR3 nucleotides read TGTGCCAGCAGCTCACTGGGCGGCGGGGGCGAGCAGTACTTC.